This T cell receptor beta chain was captured by sequencing in a study of blood T cells in healthy people across ages. A second about 6 to 12 cycle PCR used barcoded and J-beta primers. TCRdb fed the 5' RACE reads into MiXCR, producing one record per CDR3 protein. The sample lists some 1.1 million distinct CDR3 sequences; 35% to 40% were seen once. This CDR3 contains 15 residues. V was trimmed by 2 bases and J by 4 bases, leaving 13 bases between them. Looked up from germline, CDR1 is SGHRS and CDR2 is YFSETQ. This clonotype turned up a few times. The sequence was collected from a man between 18 and 29 years old in good health. The chain combines TRBV5-1 with TRBJ2-4, with a tentative D call TRBD1 (6 bases). What was sequenced was blood. The CDR3 DNA reads TGCGCCAGCAGCTTAAACAGACAGGATAAAAACATTCAGTACTTC. The encoded protein is CASSLNRQDKNIQYF.